This T cell receptor (beta chain) was observed in a study of fetal regulatory T cell absence and autoimmunity. The germline gives CDR1 SGHTA, CDR2 FQGNSA. After removal of 6 bases from V and 1 base from J, the junction contained 5 bases not matched to a gene. There are 14 residues in the CDR3. Study outcomes and limitations: In IPEX syndrome, oligoclonal enrichment was read as supporting prenatal antigen-driven autoimmunity in the pancreas.

Concerning this clone: What it recognizes is unknown.

The repertoire was sequenced with immunoSEQ multiplex PCR; TCRdb's copy has only in-frame clones and lacks some. The sample gives about 95,000 clones, approximately 79% of which show up once; 2% is in the top ten. The sequencing input was pancreas tissue. The origin of this receptor is a male donor with IPEX syndrome. The rearrangement links TRBV7-2 to TRBJ2-7, with TRBD1 identical over 8 bases. The CDR3: CASSSGTGSYEQYF. CDR3 DNA sequence: TGTGCCAGCAGTTCCGGGACAGGATCCTACGAGCAGTACTTC.